This T cell receptor beta chain was found in a study of blood T cells in healthy people across ages. Across the whole study: The template switching approach captured approximately one barcoded beta molecule for every two T cells. The study's findings and limits: Naive CD4+ cells and diversity were both higher in long-lived donors than in aged donors. Measured against age, TCR beta diversity per million T cells decreased in a roughly linear manner.

The CDR3 is 16 amino acids. CDR1 is SGHVS and CDR2 is FNYEAQ in the germline V gene. The V and J ends lost 3 bases and 1 base, in that order; junction bases with no gene match: 4. Worth noting for this clonotype: Its specificity is not known. This may be a read error: a much more frequent sequence differs by one nucleotide.

Primed by a sample-barcoded 5' primer and a J-beta primer mix, a second PCR proceeded for 7 to 11 cycles. TCRdb processed the 5' RACE reads anew with MiXCR; each CDR3 protein has one entry. The repertoire holds some 700,000 distinct CDR3 sequences, with 43% as singletons. The donors, healthy Caucasians from Russia, were aged roughly 6 to 100. Sequencing was carried out using blood. The TCR was taken from a woman aged 55 to 70 in good health. The chain carries TRBV7-6 and TRBJ2-5, with 11 bases matching TRBD2. The CDR3, as DNA: TGTGCCAGCAGCTTGGGACTAGCGGCTAGCCAAGAGACCCAGTACTTC. Its translation is CASSLGLAASQETQYF.